This T cell receptor (beta chain) was sequenced for a study of blood T cells in healthy people across ages. Trimming cost V 7 bases and J 1 base, with 13 bases left between them. The CDR3 loop spans 14 amino acids. The germline CDR1 and CDR2 sequences are MDHEN and SYDVKM. Every donor gave 9.5 to 10 milliliters of peripheral blood. PCR was performed a second time for about 7 to 11 cycles using a sample-barcoded 5' primer and a J-beta primer mix. Template switching added a 12-random-nucleotide identifier to every cDNA molecule. TCRdb reprocessed the 5' RACE reads via MiXCR and lists one record per CDR3 protein. The sample lists 800,000 to 950,000 distinct CDR3 sequences, roughly 29% seen once, with about 9.4% in the top ten. These data were also filed under a second study, of T cells of mothers and their children. This second study says: The second PCR's M1S primer added sample barcodes and 2-4 random nucleotides. Overlap measured in related mother-child pairs was slightly, non-significantly higher than in unrelated pairs.

The V and J genes are TRBV28 and TRBJ1-1; no definite D call. The sequence was obtained from a woman aged 40 to 50 in good health. Sequencing used blood. CDR3 DNA sequence: TGTGCCAGCACATTTACCCGGGGGAACACTGAAGCTTTCTTT. It translates to CASTFTRGNTEAFF.